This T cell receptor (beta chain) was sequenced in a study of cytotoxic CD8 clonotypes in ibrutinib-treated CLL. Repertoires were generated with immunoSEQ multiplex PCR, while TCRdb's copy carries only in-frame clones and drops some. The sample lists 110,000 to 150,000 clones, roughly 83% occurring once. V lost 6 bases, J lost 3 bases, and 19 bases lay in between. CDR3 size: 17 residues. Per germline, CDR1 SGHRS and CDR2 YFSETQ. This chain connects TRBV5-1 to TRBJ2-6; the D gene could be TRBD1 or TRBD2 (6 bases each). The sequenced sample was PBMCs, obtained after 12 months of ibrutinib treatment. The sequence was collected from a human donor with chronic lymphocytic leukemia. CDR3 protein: CASIRGGLLRGANVLTF. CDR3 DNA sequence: TGCGCCAGCATCAGAGGGGGGCTGTTGCGTGGGGCCAACGTCCTGACTTTC.